The T cell receptor (beta chain) described here comes from a study of regulatory T cells in long-lasting Graves disease (dated by TCRdb to the early 2020s). Some background on the complete study: In the newly diagnosed Graves' disease group, patients had been taking antithyroid drugs for less than 3 months. This study used TCR sequencing and RNA sequencing of peripheral blood to compare persistent Graves' disease patients against newly diagnosed Graves' disease patients. The study took place in China and was registered as a clinical trial. TCR sequencing covered 13 persistent and 20 or so newly diagnosed Graves' disease patients, 33 samples in total.

Inclusive of the bounding cysteine and phenylalanine, the CDR3 is 14 residues long. Only CDR3 DNA remains: 42 bases, in frame from the first base. Trimming at the junction amounts to 3 bases on V and 2 bases on J, and the germline ends lie 11 bases apart. What the time point label conveys for this sample: newly diagnosed GD, antithyroid drugs for less than 3 months. RNA was extracted from PBMCs in TRIzol for both TCR sequencing and RNA sequencing. The diagnosis of Graves' disease was made according to American Thyroid Association guidelines. Patients were recruited from an endocrinology department in Xi'an, China. Each patient gave around 9 milliliters of peripheral blood, collected in an EDTA anticoagulant tube. Ficoll Paque Plus density gradient separation was used to isolate PBMCs, and no additional T cell sorting was done. RNA quality was checked with an Agilent 2100 Bioanalyzer and agarose gel, and concentration with a NanoDrop 2000.

General study outcomes and caveats: Sequencing and analysis were restricted to the TCR beta chain. A larger number of public clonotypes was shared among persistent patients (more than 2,500) than among newly diagnosed patients (approximately 1,000). Persistent Graves' disease patients showed lower TCR Shannon entropy and fewer highly expanded clones than newly diagnosed patients, suggesting clonal expansion. Only peripheral blood was studied, because thyroid tissue, the primary lesion, was inaccessible. TRBV28, TRBJ1-2 and TRBJ2-5 were preferentially used in persistent disease, while TRBV20-1 and TRBJ2-1 were favored in newly diagnosed disease. The authors noted that the small sample size was a limitation that may lower accuracy.

This clonotype was found many times. The specificity of this receptor is unknown. Base quality data are lacking; no much larger clone is found one base away. The library was generated by multiplex PCR. Sequencing used an Illumina HiSeq 4000. CDR3 regions were amplified by Arm-PCR with iRepertoire HTBI primers to construct TCR beta libraries. Before sequencing, the PCR products went through gel purification. As for the authors' bioinformatics: A total of 60 to 80 TRBV and under 15 TRBJ segments were identified across samples and were used for gene usage analysis of CDR3 amino acid clonotypes. COPE and FqMerger were used to merge the filtered high-quality paired reads into contigs. Contigs were aligned with BLAST to IMGT TRBV, TRBD and TRBJ reference genes, and CDR3 was defined per IMGT. Any clonotype with a frequency above 0.1% was classified as a highly expanded clone. Shannon entropy was used to measure repertoire diversity, and the Gini coefficient was used to measure V-J evenness. Clonotypes shared by more than one individual were considered public. TCRdb handled the public reads itself, with Q25 trimming in fastp and clone calling in MiXCR, and kept productive beta chains. Rows are unified per CDR3 protein, each entry keeping the most common DNA and genes. Clone size and V and J calls follow TCRdb, not the original study. The sample table shows roughly 420,000 distinct CDR3 sequences, and 13% to 15% are seen once. Approximately 17% of the sample is taken by the ten largest.

These same data were also listed under a study on T cells in Graves' hyperthyroidism and ophthalmopathy. The second study reports: A patient counted as having stable Graves' hyperthyroidism if no progression to ophthalmopathy occurred over 18 months of follow-up. Hyperthyroidism patients were newly diagnosed, with disease duration under 2 months, and aged 18 to 65 years. Exclusion was applied to patients with uncontrolled infections, other autoimmune diseases, pregnancy or lactation. Diagnoses were based on clinical symptoms, serum thyroxine and TRAb, thyroid ultrasound and orbital computed tomography. For the first round of RT-PCR on the TCR CDR3, the HTBI primer set was used together with the Qiagen OneStep RT-PCR kit. Most expanded thyroid clonotypes (frequency above 0.001) were also found in blood, which suggests that blood repertoires may mirror thyroid immune responses. A 13 V-J signature model separated ophthalmopathy from stable hyperthyroidism, with around 91% sensitivity and 81.08% specificity in cross-validation and 80%/75% in testing. In validation, progression to ophthalmopathy was predicted by the model with 70% to 71% sensitivity and 72.22% specificity, a median of 6.5 months before onset. To identify TCR V-J signatures that set the groups apart, the researchers used a discovery cohort of 100 patients, made up of fewer than 50 with Graves' ophthalmopathy and about 59 with stable Graves' hyperthyroidism. An independent validation cohort of about 19 hyperthyroidism patients and 17 patients who later progressed to ophthalmopathy tested prospective prediction of ophthalmopathy. The roughly 99 discovery patients were divided at random into training and test sets in a 7:3 ratio. In addition, the study compared T-cell repertoires in thyroid tissue and in blood from roughly 6 Graves' hyperthyroidism patients. After blood sampling, hyperthyroidism patients were treated with methimazole at a starting dose of 30 mg daily, and ophthalmopathy patients were treated with high-dose intravenous methylprednisolone. A second multiplex PCR round built the libraries, followed by size selection and purification. Libraries were sequenced paired-end with 100 bp reads on an Illumina HiSeq2000. SOAPnuke was used to process the raw data, throwing out any read that contained adapters or uncalled bases, had a mean Phred below 15, or lacked an exact constant-primer or identifier match. High-quality paired reads were merged with COPE v1.2.5, and unique nucleotide sequences were defined as clonotypes. MiTCR v1.1 was used to align the clonotypes against IMGT TRBV, TRBD and TRBJ reference segments. Only V-J combinations with frequency above 0.0001, covering 99.2% of repertoires, were analysed. A TCS score was defined as the ratio of F50 (clonal expansion) to E x V (chaos), with BLOSUM62-based TCRdist applied between CDR3 peptides within each V-J. Welch's t-statistics and random forest reduced 500 to 550 V-J features to 13, which were used in a naive Bayes classifier (R e1071). No statistical method was used to set the sample size in advance, and investigators knew the group allocation. The paper reports TCR Vbeta CDR3 sequencing of some 140 peripheral blood samples: approximately 41 ophthalmopathy, over 70 hyperthyroidism and around 17 progressor patients.

This sample comprised peripheral blood mononuclear cells (PBMCs), obtained at new diagnosis, from a patient treated with antithyroid drugs. The chain is encoded by TRBV12-3 or TRBV12-4 joined to TRBJ2-7; the D gene is perhaps TRBD2, from 6 matching bases. The receptor was isolated from a woman between 45 and 65 years old with Graves disease. Donor details come from another sample of the same person, matched by shared clones. The nucleotides read TGTGCCAGCAGTTTTCGGGAGACCACCTACGAGCAGTACTTC. Its coded protein is CASSFRETTYEQYF.